This entry describes one T cell receptor beta chain. Its antigen specificity is not known. Base qualities are not provided; no much larger clone lies one nucleotide away. At one collaborating source in Seattle, patients were enrolled during active infection and were followed longitudinally through the course of disease. Collaborating institutions collected whole blood in K2EDTA tubes following their own protocols. For TCRbeta analysis, collaborator samples were shipped as frozen whole blood, as isolated PBMCs, or as DNA extracted from either sample type. The data were obtained in a study of blood T cell repertoires in COVID-19 (dated by TCRdb to 2020 to 2022). Notes on the research overall: The collaborator samples originated in the United States, Italy and Spain and spanned the acute and convalescent phases of COVID-19. A freely available public database, intended as a resource for researchers studying the immune response to SARS-CoV-2, is where the repertoires were released. A de-identified subject ID, COVID-19 status, age in years and sex were almost always included in the sample metadata. Deeply sampled blood TCRbeta repertoires from subjects exposed to, actively infected with, or recovered from COVID-19 were included in the dataset. Samples came from the ongoing ImmuneRACE study (first 160 participants) plus 1,254 subjects from 6 global collaborators. Where HLA class I and class II types were available, the types were taken from metadata supplied by the sample provider, not from assay-based typing. The prospective study material was composed of cDNA or gDNA derived from T cells, B-cell-depleted T cells, or PBMCs. What the work shows at the level of the full study, not this receptor alone: The amount of clinical and demographic metadata varied by source and participant and was provided uncurated.

CDR1 is given as LNHDA and CDR2 as SQIVND, both from the germline V gene (reference sequence). Unmatched junction bases come to 7, with V trimmed by 5 bases and J by 4 bases. The CDR3 sequence holds 14 residues, the cysteine and phenylalanine included. Here the CDR3 DNA is all that survives: 42 bases in frame from base 1. The immunoSEQ Assay, a bias-controlled multiplex PCR, was used to amplify TCRbeta CDR3 regions from genomic DNA. The paper's processing steps were these. Within the assay, amplification of reference gene primers was used to estimate how many nucleated cells each sample contained. To quantify the absolute abundance of each unique TCRbeta CDR3 rearrangement, sequence reads were collapsed and filtered. For each sample, productive Simpson clonality was calculated as the square root of Simpson's diversity index over productive rearrangements. The immuneACCESS repertoire file appears here via TCRdb, limited to in-frame rearrangements. These files lack a portion of the clones; in checked studies, under half of the deficit traces to unresolved V genes, and the cause of the others is not known. V and J calls and clone size are given by that table; D and trimming were obtained from the DNA. For this sample the table gives about 190,000 clones, of which roughly 89% were detected only once. Around an eighth of the sample lies in the top ten.

The rearranged segments are TRBV19 and TRBJ1-2; 7 bases in between match TRBD1. The sample comprised peripheral blood. The source is a woman in her sixties or seventies with COVID-19, enrolled during active disease. The DNA sequence is as follows: TGTGCCAGTAGTTACAGGGGTATTGGCTATGGCTACACCTTC. Translated, it gives CASSYRGIGYGYTF. The CDR3, completed at both ends by the reference TRBV19 and TRBJ1-2 genes, gives the full variable domain DGGITQSPKYLFRKEGQNVTLSCEQNLNHDAMYWYRQDPGQGLRLIYYSQIVNDFQKGDIAEGYSVSREKKESFPLTVTSAQKNPTAFYLCASSYRGIGYGYTFGSGTRLTVV.